This T cell receptor (beta chain) stems from a study of metastatic and nonmetastatic thyroid tumors. Not a single patient had been given any form of treatment at any point before undergoing thyroid surgery. Overall study results and limits: According to reports, the diversity of TCR beta was significantly higher in malignant thyroid tumors than in benign nodules, and this held in both blood and tumor samples.

The V gene lost 4 bases and the J gene lost 5 bases, with 12 bases spanning the gap. The length of the CDR3 is 13 residues. Germline CDR1 and CDR2: SGHRS and YFSETQ. This clone was picked up many times. Its target is unknown. With MiXCR, TCRdb reprocessed the PCR reads. Altogether about 28,000 clones are present, roughly 17% being singletons, with the ten largest covering roughly 4.2%. The receptor was derived from a female donor with papillary thyroid cancer or a benign thyroid nodule (not recorded which). Some clones in this sample may be carry-over from other donors' samples. This chain connects TRBV5-1 to TRBJ2-5; no reliable D call. Source material: blood. The CDR3 here is CASSAEVAETQYF. In nucleotides, the CDR3 is TGCGCCAGCAGCGCGGAAGTGGCGGAGACCCAGTACTTC.